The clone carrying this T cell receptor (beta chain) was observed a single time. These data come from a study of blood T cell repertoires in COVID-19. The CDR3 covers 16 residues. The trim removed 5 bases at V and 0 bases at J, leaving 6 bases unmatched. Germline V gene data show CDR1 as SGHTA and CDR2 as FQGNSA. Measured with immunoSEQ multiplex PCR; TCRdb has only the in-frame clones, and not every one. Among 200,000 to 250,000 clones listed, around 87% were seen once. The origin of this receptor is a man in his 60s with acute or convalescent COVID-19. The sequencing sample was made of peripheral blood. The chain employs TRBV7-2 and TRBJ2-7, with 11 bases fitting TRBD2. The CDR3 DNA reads TGTGCCAGCAGCCCCGCTAGCGGGGGGAGCTCCTACGAGCAGTACTTC. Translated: CASSPASGGSSYEQYF. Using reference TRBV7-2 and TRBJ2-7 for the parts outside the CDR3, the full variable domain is GAGVSQSPSNKVTEKGKDVELRCDPISGHTALYWYRQSLGQGLEFLIYFQGNSAPDKSGLPSDRFSAERTGGSVSTLTIQRTQQEDSAVYLCASSPASGGSSYEQYFGPGTRLTVT.